Shown below are 4 T cell receptor beta chains from a single sample sequenced in a study of blood T cell repertoires in COVID-19. Some clones are missing from TCRdb's copy, which holds only in-frame ones; the method was immunoSEQ multiplex PCR. The top ten clones hold less than 6% of a sample with more than 75,000 clones, around 90% of them seen once. The sequenced sample consisted of peripheral blood. These receptors all come from a woman older than 75 with active COVID-19.

This chain joins TRBV6-5 and TRBJ2-1; a possible D gene is TRBD2 (5 bases). Deletions cut 7 bases from V and 15 bases from J, with 22 bases between. There are 13 residues in the CDR3. Germline lookup yields CDR1 MNHEY and CDR2 SVGAGI. Here the CDR3 reads CASILKSPSRGFF. The CDR3, as DNA: TGTGCCAGCATTCTAAAGTCCCCGTCCCGGGGGTTCTTC.

The chain has TRBV5-6 and TRBJ2-7; D possibly corresponds to TRBD2 (5 bases). Per the germline V gene, CDR1 is SGHDT and CDR2 is YYEEEE. The CDR3 is made up of 14 amino acids. V was cut by 0 bases and J by 7 bases, with 14 bases left in between. The CDR3 here is CASSLVVGESEQYF. The CDR3 region has the DNA TGTGCCAGCAGCTTGGTAGTTGGGGAGTCGGAGCAGTACTTC. Full variable domain (outside the CDR3, taken from reference TRBV5-6 and TRBJ2-7): DAGVTQSPTHLIKTRGQQVTLRCSPKSGHDTVSWYQQALGQGPQFIFQYYEEEERQRGNFPDRFSGHQFPNYSSELNVNALLLGDSALYLCASSLVVGESEQYFGPGTRLTVT.

The chain links TRBV7-2 to TRBJ1-3, with a tentative D call TRBD1 (5 bases). The germline V gene has CDR1 SGHTA and CDR2 FQGNSA. The CDR3 sequence is 15 residues long. V was clipped by 5 bases and J by 3 bases, with 14 bases between them. The CDR3 DNA is TGTGCCAGCAGCCCCCCGGCAGGGTATGGAAACACCATATATTTT. Translation gives CASSPPAGYGNTIYF.

This clone is a singleton in its sample. The chain uses TRBV11-1 and TRBJ2-5, with TRBD2 identical over 7 bases. CDR3 length: 15 amino acids. V gave up 5 bases and J gave up 3 bases; unmatched junction bases: 9. Germline CDR1 and CDR2: SGHAT and FQDESV (reference sequence). In nucleotides, the CDR3 is TGTGCCAGCAGCCGTGGCGGGGGAGGTGAAGAGACCCAGTACTTC. This gives the protein CASSRGGGGEETQYF.